This TCR beta chain was retrieved from a study of OX40 agonist ivuxolimab in advanced cancers. Study-level points and caveats: Normalized expansion of T-cell clones was also low for some nonresponders. CD8+ T cells showed, on average, more clonal expansion than CD4+ cells.

This table comes from immunoSEQ multiplex PCR, and its TCRdb copy is limited to in-frame clones, with some not included. The data hold 20,000 to 25,000 clones, with around 84% observed a single time. The V end was cut by 3 bases, the J end by 2 bases, with 16 bases between. The CDR3 is 16 residues long. Germline V gene sequence: CDR1 SGDLS, CDR2 YYNGEE. Any history of autoimmune disease or systemic immunosuppression disqualified patients. On this clone itself: Antigen unknown.

The sample consisted of CD4+ or CD8+ T cells sorted from blood, taken in a trial of the OX40 agonist ivuxolimab. The chain carries TRBV9 and TRBJ2-3; D is perhaps TRBD2 (6 bases). This sequence was found in an adult with an advanced solid tumor such as melanoma, head and neck, liver or kidney cancer. CDR3 nucleotide sequence: TGTGCCAGCAGCGACGGACGGTCGGGAGACACAGATACGCAGTATTTT. This gives the protein CASSDGRSGDTDTQYF.